Listed below are T cell receptor beta chains from one sample, sequenced in a study of spatial heterogeneity in lung cancer. Each CDR3 protein is one row after TCRdb ran MiXCR on the 5' RACE reads. The data show about 70,000 distinct CDR3 sequences, roughly 9% seen once. The material was PBMCs, obtained at follow-up. Receptors originate from a female donor with early-stage non-small cell lung cancer. Each CDR3 is given with its conserved first and last residue. A D gene is named only where the DNA matches it firmly. Expanded clones get a size class; other rows say once, few or many, or leave the size out.

>TRBJ1-5|TRBD1|many|TRBV6-6
TGTGCCAGCAGTAAGAAATACGACAGGGGAAGGGACAATCAGCCCCAGCATTTT
CASSKKYDRGRDNQPQHF
>TRBJ2-5|TRBD2|few|TRBV5-1
TGCGCCAGCACCTTAAATTCTGGAGCGGGAGACGAGAAGACCCAGTACTTC
CASTLNSGAGDEKTQYF
>TRBJ2-7|TRBD2|many|TRBV28
TGTGCCAGCAGTTTAGGGGCTAGCGGGAGCTACGAGCAGTACTTC
CASSLGASGSYEQYF
>TRBJ1-1|TRBD1|many|TRBV15
TGTGCCACCAGCAGAGATGGCAGGGGGGCTGAAGCTTTCTTT
CATSRDGRGAEAFF
>TRBJ1-3|NA|many|TRBV5-1
TGCGCCAGTGGGGACTCTGGAAACACCATATATTTT
CASGDSGNTIYF
>TRBJ2-2|NA|NA|TRBV3-1
TGTGCCAGCAGCCAAGATTCGGGCGCCGGGGAGCTGTTTTTT
CASSQDSGAGELFF
>TRBJ1-1|NA|many|TRBV6-2/TRBV6-3
TGTGCCAGCAGTTACATTGGGAACACTGAAGCTTTCTTT
CASSYIGNTEAFF
>TRBJ1-1|TRBD1|many|TRBV28
TGTGCCAGCACTGGACAGGGAATGTTGAACACTGAAGCTTTCTTT
CASTGQGMLNTEAFF
>TRBJ1-1|NA|few|TRBV4-1
TGCGCCAGCAGCCCTGTCACGGGGGCGGATGAAGCTTTCTTT
CASSPVTGADEAFF
>TRBJ2-1|TRBD2|many|TRBV19
TGTGCCAGTAGGACAGTAGCGGGAGAGTCTGGTGAGCAGTTCTTC
CASRTVAGESGEQFF
>TRBJ2-3|NA|many|TRBV7-9
TGTGCCAGCAGCTCAAGTTTGATGGGGGGCTTCACAGATACGCAGTATTTT
CASSSSLMGGFTDTQYF
>TRBJ2-1|NA|many|TRBV9
TGTGCCAGCAGCCCCTATGGGAGGGCAGGGGGCGGCAATGAGCAGTTCTTC
CASSPYGRAGGGNEQFF
>TRBJ2-7|NA|NA|TRBV18
TGTGCCAGCTCATCGACCGGGGCCTCGGAGCAGTACTTC
CASSSTGASEQYF
>TRBJ2-2|NA|NA|TRBV7-9
TGTGCCAGCAGCTTAAACGACCCCCGGACGGCCGGGGAGCTGTTTTTT
CASSLNDPRTAGELFF
>TRBJ2-3|TRBD2|NA|TRBV4-2
TGTGCCAGCAGCCAAGAGGGACTAGCGGGAGAAGATACGCAGTATTTT
CASSQEGLAGEDTQYF
>TRBJ1-3|NA|many|TRBV5-1
TGCGCCAGCAGCTTGGGGAGCTCTGGAAACACCATATATTTT
CASSLGSSGNTIYF
>TRBJ2-1|TRBD2|few|TRBV9
TGTGCCAGCAGCGTAGACAGACTAGCAAGCAATGAGCAGTTCTTC
CASSVDRLASNEQFF
>TRBJ1-3|NA|few|TRBV25-1
TGTGCCAGCAGTCCCTTTAATGCTGGAAACACCATATATTTT
CASSPFNAGNTIYF
>TRBJ2-1|TRBD1|many|TRBV24-1
TGTGCCACCAGTGACTTCGACAGGGGGAGGCGGGAGCAGTTCTTC
CATSDFDRGRREQFF
>TRBJ2-1|NA|many|TRBV5-1
TGCGCCAGCAGCTTGGCCCGGGAAGGCGATGAGCAGTTCTTC
CASSLAREGDEQFF
>TRBJ1-6|NA|many|TRBV3-1
TGTGCCAGCAGCCAAGCTCAGGGGAATAATTCACCCCTCCACTTT
CASSQAQGNNSPLHF
>TRBJ2-3|NA|many|TRBV5-1
TGCGCCAGCAGCTTGGCAGCGTCCACAGATACGCAGTATTTT
CASSLAASTDTQYF
>TRBJ1-3|TRBD1|once|TRBV5-1
TGCGCCAGCAGCCAGACAGGGGCTGGAAACACCATATATTTT
CASSQTGAGNTIYF
>TRBJ2-1|NA|many|TRBV5-1
TGCGCCAGCAGCTTGGCGGATCTGAGTGAGCAGTTCTTC
CASSLADLSEQFF
>TRBJ2-1|NA|few|TRBV5-1
TGCGCCACCACCGGGGGTGACTCCTACAATGAGCAGTTCTTC
CATTGGDSYNEQFF
>TRBJ2-3|NA|few|TRBV20-1
TGCAGTGCCAAAAATCCCGTGGGCACAGATACGCAGTATTTT
CSAKNPVGTDTQYF
>TRBJ2-5|TRBD1|NA|TRBV2
TGTGCCAGCAGGACAGGGACGTCGACCCAGTACTTC
CASRTGTSTQYF
>TRBJ2-3|NA|many|TRBV10-3
TGTGCCATCAGTGAGGTCAGCGCAGGCTTCACAGATACGCAGTATTTT
CAISEVSAGFTDTQYF
>TRBJ2-1|NA|many|TRBV6-5
TGTGCCAGCAGTTTACAGGGAAATGAGCAGTTCTTC
CASSLQGNEQFF
>TRBJ2-1|NA|many|TRBV7-2
TGTGCCAGCAGCTTAGACAGGGCCCCCTACAATGAGCAGTTCTTC
CASSLDRAPYNEQFF
>TRBJ2-2|NA|few|TRBV15
TGTGCCACCAGCAGTGGGACCCGCGCGATAAACACCGGGGAGCTGTTTTTT
CATSSGTRAINTGELFF
>TRBJ2-5|NA|NA|TRBV12-5
TGTGCTAGTGGTTTGGGGGCGGGAAAGGAGACCCAGTACTTC
CASGLGAGKETQYF
>TRBJ2-5|TRBD1|many|TRBV25-1
TGTGCCAGCAGTGAATACGGGACAGGGAAAGAGACCCAGTACTTC
CASSEYGTGKETQYF
>TRBJ1-2|TRBD1|many|TRBV20-1
TGCAGTGCTCGGGACAGGGCCTTAGGCTACACCTTC
CSARDRALGYTF
>TRBJ2-4|NA|many|TRBV11-2
TGTGCCAGCAGTCGGGGGACAGCCAAAAACATTCAGTACTTC
CASSRGTAKNIQYF